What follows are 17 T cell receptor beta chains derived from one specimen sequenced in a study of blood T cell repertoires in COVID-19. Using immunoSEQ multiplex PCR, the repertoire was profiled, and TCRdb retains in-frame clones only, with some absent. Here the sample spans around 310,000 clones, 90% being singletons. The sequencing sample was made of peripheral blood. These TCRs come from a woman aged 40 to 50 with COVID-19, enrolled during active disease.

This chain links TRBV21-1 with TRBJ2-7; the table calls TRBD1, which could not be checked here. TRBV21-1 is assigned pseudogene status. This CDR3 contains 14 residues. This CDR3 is CASSTQGDYYEQYF. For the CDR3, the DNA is TGTGCCAGCAGCACCCAGGGGGATTATTACGAGCAGTACTTC.

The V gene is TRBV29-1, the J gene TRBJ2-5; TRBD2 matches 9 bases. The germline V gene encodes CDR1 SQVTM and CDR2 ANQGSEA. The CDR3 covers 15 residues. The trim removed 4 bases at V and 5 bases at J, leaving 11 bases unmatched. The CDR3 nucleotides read TGCAGCGTTGGGGGTCCCAGCGGGGGGTCTGAGACCCAGTACTTC. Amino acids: CSVGGPSGGSETQYF.

The CDR3 sequence: CASSLPSGDNEQFF. The CDR3 nucleotides are TGTGCCAGCAGTTTGCCTAGCGGAGACAATGAGCAGTTCTTC. This rearrangement joins TRBV6-6 to TRBJ2-1; 7 bases align to TRBD2. V lost 4 bases, J lost 5 bases, and 5 bases stayed unmatched. The CDR3 spans 14 residues. Germline lookup yields CDR1 MNHNY and CDR2 SVGAGI (reference sequence).

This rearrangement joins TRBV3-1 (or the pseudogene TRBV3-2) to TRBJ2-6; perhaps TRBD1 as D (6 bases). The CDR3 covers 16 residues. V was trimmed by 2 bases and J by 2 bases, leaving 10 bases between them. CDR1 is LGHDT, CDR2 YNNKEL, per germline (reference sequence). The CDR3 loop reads CASSQTPGAGANVLTF. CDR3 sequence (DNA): TGTGCCAGCAGCCAAACTCCAGGGGCTGGGGCCAACGTCCTGACTTTC.

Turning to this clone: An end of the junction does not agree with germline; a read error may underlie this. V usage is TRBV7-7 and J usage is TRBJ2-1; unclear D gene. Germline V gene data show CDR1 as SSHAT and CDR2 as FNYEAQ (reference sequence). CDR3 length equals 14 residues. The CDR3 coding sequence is TGTGCTAGCAGCTTATCTTCCGGTTACAATGAGCAGTTCTTC. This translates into CASSLSSGYNEQFF.

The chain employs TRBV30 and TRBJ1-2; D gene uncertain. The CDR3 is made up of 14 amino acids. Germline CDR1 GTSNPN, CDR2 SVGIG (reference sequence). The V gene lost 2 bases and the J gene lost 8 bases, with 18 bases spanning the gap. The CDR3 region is CAWSRVGPGSGYTF. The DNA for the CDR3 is TGTGCCTGGAGTCGAGTTGGTCCGGGATCGGGCTACACCTTC.

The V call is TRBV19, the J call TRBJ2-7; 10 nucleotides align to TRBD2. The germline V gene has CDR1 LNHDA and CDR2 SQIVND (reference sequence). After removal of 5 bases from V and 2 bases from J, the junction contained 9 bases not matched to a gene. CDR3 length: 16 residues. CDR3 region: CASSVYIAGGTYEQYF. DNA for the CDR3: TGTGCCAGTAGTGTCTATATAGCGGGGGGTACCTACGAGCAGTACTTC.

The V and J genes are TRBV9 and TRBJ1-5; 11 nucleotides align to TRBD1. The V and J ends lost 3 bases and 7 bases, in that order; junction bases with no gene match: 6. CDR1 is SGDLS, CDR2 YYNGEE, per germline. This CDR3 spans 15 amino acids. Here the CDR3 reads CASSAGQGAYQPQHF. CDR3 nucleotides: TGTGCCAGCAGCGCCGGACAGGGGGCATACCAGCCCCAGCATTTT.

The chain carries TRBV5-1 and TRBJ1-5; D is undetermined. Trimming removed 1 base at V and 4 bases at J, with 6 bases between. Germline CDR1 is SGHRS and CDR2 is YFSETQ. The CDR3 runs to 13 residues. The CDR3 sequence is CASSLSVNQPQHF. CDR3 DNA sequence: TGCGCCAGCAGCTTGTCAGTGAATCAGCCCCAGCATTTT. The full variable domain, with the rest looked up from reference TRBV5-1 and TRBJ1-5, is KAGVTQTPRYLIKTRGQQVTLSCSPISGHRSVSWYQQTPGQGLQFLFEYFSETQRNKGNFPGRFSGRQFSNSRSEMNVSTLELGDSALYLCASSLSVNQPQHFGDGTRLSIL.

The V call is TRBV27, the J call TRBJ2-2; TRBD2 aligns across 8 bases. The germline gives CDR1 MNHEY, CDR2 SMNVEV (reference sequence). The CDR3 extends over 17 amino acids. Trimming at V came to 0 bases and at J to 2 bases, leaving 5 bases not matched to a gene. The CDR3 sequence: CASSLSIREGNTGELFF. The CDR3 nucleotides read TGTGCCAGCAGTTTATCGATCCGGGAGGGAAACACCGGGGAGCTGTTTTTT.

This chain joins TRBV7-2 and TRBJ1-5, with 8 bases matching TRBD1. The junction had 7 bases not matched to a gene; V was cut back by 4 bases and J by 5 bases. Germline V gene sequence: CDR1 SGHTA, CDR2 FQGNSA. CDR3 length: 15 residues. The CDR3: CASSSRDRIHQPQHF. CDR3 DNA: TGTGCCAGCAGCTCCCGGGACAGGATCCATCAGCCCCAGCATTTT.

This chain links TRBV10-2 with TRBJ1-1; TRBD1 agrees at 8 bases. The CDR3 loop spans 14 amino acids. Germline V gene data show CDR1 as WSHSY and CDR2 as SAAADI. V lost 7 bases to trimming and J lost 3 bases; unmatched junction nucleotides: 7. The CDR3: CASTDRGRDTEAFF. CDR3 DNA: TGCGCCAGCACTGACAGGGGCCGAGACACTGAAGCTTTCTTT.

The CDR3 sequence: CAISESPGLGGYTF. DNA for the CDR3: TGTGCCATCAGTGAGAGCCCGGGGTTGGGGGGCTACACCTTC. The chain combines TRBV10-3 with TRBJ1-2; no clear D gene. This CDR3 contains 14 residues. Germline values: CDR1 ENHRY, CDR2 SYGVKD. With 2 bases removed from V and 8 bases from J, the gap between germline ends came to 15 bases.

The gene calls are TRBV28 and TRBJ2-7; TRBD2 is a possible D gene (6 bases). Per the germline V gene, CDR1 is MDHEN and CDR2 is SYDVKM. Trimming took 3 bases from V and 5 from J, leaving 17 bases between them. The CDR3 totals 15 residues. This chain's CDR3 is CASSFGSGEVHEQYF. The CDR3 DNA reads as TGTGCCAGCAGTTTTGGGTCTGGGGAGGTACACGAGCAGTACTTC.

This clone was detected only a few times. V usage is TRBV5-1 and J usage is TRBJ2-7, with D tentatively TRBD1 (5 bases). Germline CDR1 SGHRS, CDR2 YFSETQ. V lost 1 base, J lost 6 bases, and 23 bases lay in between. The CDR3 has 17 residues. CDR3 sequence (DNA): TGCGCCAGCAGCTTGTCAGCGAATGGGGCAGCTCAGGGCGAGCAGTACTTC. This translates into CASSLSANGAAQGEQYF.

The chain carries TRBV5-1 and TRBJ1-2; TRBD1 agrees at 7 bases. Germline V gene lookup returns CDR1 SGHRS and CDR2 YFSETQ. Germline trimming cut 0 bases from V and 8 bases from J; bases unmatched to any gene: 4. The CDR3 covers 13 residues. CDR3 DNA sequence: TGCGCCAGCAGCTTGGGACAGGGTGGAGGCTACACCTTC. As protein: CASSLGQGGGYTF.

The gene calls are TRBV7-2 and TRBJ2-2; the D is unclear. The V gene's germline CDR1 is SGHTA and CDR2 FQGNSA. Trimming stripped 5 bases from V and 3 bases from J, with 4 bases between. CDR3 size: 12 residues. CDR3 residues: CASSRDTGELFF. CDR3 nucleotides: TGTGCCAGCAGCCGGGACACCGGGGAGCTGTTTTTT.